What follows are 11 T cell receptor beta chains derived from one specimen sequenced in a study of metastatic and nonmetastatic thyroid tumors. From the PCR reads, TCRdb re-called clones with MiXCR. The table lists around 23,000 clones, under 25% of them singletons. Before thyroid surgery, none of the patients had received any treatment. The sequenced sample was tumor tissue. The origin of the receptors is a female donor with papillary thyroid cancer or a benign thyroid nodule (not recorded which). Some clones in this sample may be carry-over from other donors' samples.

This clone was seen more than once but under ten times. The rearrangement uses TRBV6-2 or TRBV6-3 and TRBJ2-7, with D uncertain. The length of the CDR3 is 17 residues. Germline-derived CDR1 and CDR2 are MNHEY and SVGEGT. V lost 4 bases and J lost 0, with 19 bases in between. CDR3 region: CASSLLLTIQSSYEQYF. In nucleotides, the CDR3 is TGTGCCAGCAGTTTACTTCTCACTATACAGAGCTCCTACGAGCAGTACTTC.

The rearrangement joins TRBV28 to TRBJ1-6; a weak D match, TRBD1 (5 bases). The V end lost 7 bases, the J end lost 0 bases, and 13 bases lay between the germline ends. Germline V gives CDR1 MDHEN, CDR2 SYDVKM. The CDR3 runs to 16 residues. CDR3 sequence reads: CASKTGESSYNSPLHF. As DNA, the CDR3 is TGTGCCAGCAAAACAGGAGAGAGCTCCTATAATTCACCCCTCCACTTT.

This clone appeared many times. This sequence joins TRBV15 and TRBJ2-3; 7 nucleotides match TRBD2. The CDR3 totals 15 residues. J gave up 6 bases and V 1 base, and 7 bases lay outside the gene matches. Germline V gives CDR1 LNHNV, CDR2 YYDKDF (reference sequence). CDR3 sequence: CATSRGERETDTQYF. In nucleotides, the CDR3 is TGTGCCACCAGCAGAGGGGAGCGGGAAACGGATACGCAGTATTTT.

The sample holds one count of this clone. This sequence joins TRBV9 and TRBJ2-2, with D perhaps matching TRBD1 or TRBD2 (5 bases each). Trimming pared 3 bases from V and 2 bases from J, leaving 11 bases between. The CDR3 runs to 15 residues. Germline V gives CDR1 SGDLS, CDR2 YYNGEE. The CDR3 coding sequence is TGTGCCAGCAGCGCCGGGACCAGCAACACCGGGGAGCTGTTTTTT. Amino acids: CASSAGTSNTGELFF.

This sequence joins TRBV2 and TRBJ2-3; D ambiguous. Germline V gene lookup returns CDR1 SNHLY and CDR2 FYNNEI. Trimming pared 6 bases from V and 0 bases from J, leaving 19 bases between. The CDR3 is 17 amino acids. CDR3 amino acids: CASSPRVLGASTDTQYF. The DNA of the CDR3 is TGTGCCAGCAGCCCCCGGGTCCTTGGTGCTAGCACAGATACGCAGTATTTT. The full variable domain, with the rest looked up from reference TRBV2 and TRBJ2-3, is EPEVTQTPSHQVTQMGQEVILRCVPISNHLYFYWYRQILGQKVEFLVSFYNNEISEKSEIFDDQFSVERPDGSNFTLKIRSTKLEDSAMYFCASSPRVLGASTDTQYFGPGTRLTVL.

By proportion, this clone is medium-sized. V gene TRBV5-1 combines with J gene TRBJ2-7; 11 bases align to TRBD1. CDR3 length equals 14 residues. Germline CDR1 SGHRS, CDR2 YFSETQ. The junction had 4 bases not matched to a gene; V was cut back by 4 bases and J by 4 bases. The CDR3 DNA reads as TGCGCCAGCAGCATTGGACAGGGGGCTTACGAGCAGTACTTC. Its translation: CASSIGQGAYEQYF.

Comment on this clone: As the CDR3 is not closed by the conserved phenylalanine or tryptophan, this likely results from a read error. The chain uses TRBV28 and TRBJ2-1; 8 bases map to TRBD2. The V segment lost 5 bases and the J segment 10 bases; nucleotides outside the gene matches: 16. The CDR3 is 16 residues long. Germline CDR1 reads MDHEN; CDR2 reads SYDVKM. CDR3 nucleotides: TGTGCCAGCAGTCCCCAACTAGCGGTCGTACCGATGGAGCAGTTCCTC. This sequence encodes CASSPQLAVVPMEQFL.

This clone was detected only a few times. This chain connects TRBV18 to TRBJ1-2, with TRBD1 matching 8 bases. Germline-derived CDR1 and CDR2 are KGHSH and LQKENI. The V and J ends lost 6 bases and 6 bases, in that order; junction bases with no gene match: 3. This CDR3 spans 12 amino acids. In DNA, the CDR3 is TGTGCCAGCTCCGGGACAGGCGATGGCTACACCTTC. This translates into CASSGTGDGYTF.

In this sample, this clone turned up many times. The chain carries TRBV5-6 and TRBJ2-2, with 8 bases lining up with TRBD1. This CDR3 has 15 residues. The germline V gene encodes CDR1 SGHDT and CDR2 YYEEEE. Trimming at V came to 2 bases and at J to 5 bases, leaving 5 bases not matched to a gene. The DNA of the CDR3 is TGTGCCAGCAGCTTAGACAGGGGAGGAACCGGGGAGCTGTTTTTT. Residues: CASSLDRGGTGELFF.

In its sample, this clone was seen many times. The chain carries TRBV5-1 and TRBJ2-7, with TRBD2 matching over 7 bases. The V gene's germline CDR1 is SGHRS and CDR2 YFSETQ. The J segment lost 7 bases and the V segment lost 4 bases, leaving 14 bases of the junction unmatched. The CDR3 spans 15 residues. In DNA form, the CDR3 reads TGCGCCAGCAGCCCTCCCGGGGCGCGGGAGAGGGAGCAGTACTTC. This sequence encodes CASSPPGAREREQYF.

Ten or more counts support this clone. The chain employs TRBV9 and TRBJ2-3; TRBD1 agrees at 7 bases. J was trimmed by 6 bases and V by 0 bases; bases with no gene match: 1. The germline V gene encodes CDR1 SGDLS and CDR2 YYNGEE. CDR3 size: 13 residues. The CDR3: CASSVDRGDTQYF. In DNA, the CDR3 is TGTGCCAGCAGCGTAGACAGGGGTGATACGCAGTATTTT.